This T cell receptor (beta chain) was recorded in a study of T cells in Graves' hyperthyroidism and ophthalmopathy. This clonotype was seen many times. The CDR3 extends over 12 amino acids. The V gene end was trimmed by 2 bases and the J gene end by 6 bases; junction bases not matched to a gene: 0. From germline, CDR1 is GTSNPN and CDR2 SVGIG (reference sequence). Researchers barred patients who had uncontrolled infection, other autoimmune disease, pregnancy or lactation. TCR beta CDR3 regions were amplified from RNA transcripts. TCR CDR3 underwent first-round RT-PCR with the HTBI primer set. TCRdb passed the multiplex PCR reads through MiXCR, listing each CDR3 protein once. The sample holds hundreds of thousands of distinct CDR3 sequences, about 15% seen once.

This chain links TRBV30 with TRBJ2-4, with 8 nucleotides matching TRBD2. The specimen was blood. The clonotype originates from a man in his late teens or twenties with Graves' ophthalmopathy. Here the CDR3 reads CAWSREGNIQYF. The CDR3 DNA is TGTGCCTGGAGTCGGGAGGGAAACATTCAGTACTTC. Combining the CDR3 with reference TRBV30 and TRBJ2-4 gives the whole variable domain SQTIHQWPATLVQPVGSPLSLECTVEGTSNPNLYWYRQAAGRGLQLLFYSVGIGQISSEVPQNLSASRPQDRQFILSSKKLLLSDSGFYLCAWSREGNIQYFGAGTRLSVL.